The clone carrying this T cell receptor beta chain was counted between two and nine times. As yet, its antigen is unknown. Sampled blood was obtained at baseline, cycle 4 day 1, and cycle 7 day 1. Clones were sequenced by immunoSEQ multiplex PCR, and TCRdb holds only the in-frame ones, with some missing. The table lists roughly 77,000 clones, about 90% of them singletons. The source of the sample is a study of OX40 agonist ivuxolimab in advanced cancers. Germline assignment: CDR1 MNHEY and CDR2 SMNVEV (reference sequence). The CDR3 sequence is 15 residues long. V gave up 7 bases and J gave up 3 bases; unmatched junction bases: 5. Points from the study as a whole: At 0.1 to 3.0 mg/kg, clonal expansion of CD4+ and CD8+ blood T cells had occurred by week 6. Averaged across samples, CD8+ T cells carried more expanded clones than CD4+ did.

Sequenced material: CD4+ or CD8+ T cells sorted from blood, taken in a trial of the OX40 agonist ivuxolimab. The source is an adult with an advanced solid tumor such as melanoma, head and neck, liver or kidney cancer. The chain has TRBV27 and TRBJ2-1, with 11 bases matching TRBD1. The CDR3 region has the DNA TGTGCCAGCACTGCCGGGACAGGGGGCTACAATGAGCAGTTCTTC. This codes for CASTAGTGGYNEQFF.